This T cell receptor beta chain originates from a study of blood T cell repertoires in COVID-19. Across the whole study: There were acute and convalescent COVID-19 samples, and they came from the United States, Italy and Spain. In each case, the material was cDNA or gDNA derived from T cells, B-cell-depleted T cells, or PBMCs.

V was trimmed by 5 bases and J by 1 base, leaving 9 bases between them. Germline V lookup: CDR1 SEHNR, CDR2 FQNEAQ (reference sequence). The CDR3 has 15 residues. Study processing details: Amplified reference gene primers provided the basis for estimating nucleated cell counts. This table comes from immunoSEQ multiplex PCR, and its TCRdb copy is limited to in-frame clones, with some not included. V, J and clone size reflect that table, while D and trimming were determined from the DNA. The sample lists more than 200,000 clones, around 80% occurring once. This chain connects TRBV7-9 to TRBJ2-6, with a tentative D call TRBD1 (5 bases). The receptor was derived from a man aged 40-49 years with active or convalescent COVID-19. Sample: peripheral blood. This CDR3 is CASSPRVSGANVLTF. In DNA form, the CDR3 reads TGTGCCAGCAGCCCCAGGGTATCTGGGGCCAACGTCCTGACTTTC. Full variable domain (rest looked up from reference TRBV7-9 and TRBJ2-6): DTGVSQNPRHKITKRGQNVTFRCDPISEHNRLYWYRQTLGQGPEFLTYFQNEAQLEKSRLLSDRFSAERPKGSFSTLEIQRTEQGDSAMYLCASSPRVSGANVLTFGAGSRLTVL.